Listed below are T cell receptor beta chains from one sample, sequenced in a study of cytomegalovirus exposure and HLA in healthy donors. Clones were sequenced by immunoSEQ multiplex PCR, and TCRdb holds only the in-frame ones, with some missing. The sample comprises about 59,000 clones, about 77% of which are singletons, and about 6.8% rests with the top ten. Sample: PBMCs. The receptors originated from a young man in good health and CMV-seropositive. Each CDR3 is given with its conserved first and last residue. A D gene is named only where the DNA matches it firmly.

D | V | CDR3
TRBD1 | TRBV19 | CASSGTASYEQYF
NA | TRBV19 | CASSYPGAGRETQYF
TRBD1 | TRBV5-1 | CASSFRIQQGGETQYF
TRBD1 | TRBV30 | CAWTGGYEQYF
NA | TRBV7-6 | CASSLTSGNTIYF
TRBD1 | TRBV10-3 | CAIRGQGGNQPQHF
NA | TRBV18 | CASSPSGQGETQYF
TRBD1 | TRBV13 | CASSLEGVGRDRSIEQYF
TRBD1 | TRBV7-6 | CASSLGGQGLQPQHF
TRBD1 | TRBV27 | CASGPGTGKNEKLFF
TRBD1 | TRBV7-9 | CASSLVDRENYGYTF
NA | TRBV5-6 | CASSADTDETQYF
TRBD1 | TRBV9 | CASSPGVRQGAAEKLFF
NA | TRBV4-3 | CASSQEPGSGTGELFF
NA | TRBV5-6 | CASSSLAQSGSSSNQPQHF
NA | TRBV28 | CASSLTRLYESSLFF
TRBD1 | TRBV30 | CAWRRQGGTQPQHF
TRBD2 | TRBV4-2 | CASSQGGGTGELFF
NA | TRBV5-1 | CASSLASGRKNTGELFF
NA | TRBV7-2 | CASSFGRRSTDTQYF
NA | TRBV27 | CASSLSPQVPNTGELFF
NA | TRBV29-1 | CSVLGGSGYCLYTF
NA | TRBV2 | CATKGPTGQPQHF
TRBD2 | TRBV7-2 | CASSFLGLGMGEQYF
TRBD1 | TRBV18 | CASSPGDSMNTEAFF
NA | TRBV19 | CAAGGHPYGYTF
NA | TRBV27 | CASSLSITANTGELFF
TRBD1 | TRBV4-1 | CASSHPSGTGGINQPQHF
NA | TRBV7-3 | CASSLDNILGNEQFF
NA | TRBV4-2 | CASSPPSTDTQYF
NA | TRBV7-9 | CASSLDTDYGYTF
TRBD1 | TRBV7-3 | CASSLDRINTEAFF
TRBD1 | TRBV7-6 | CASSLAQGAWANEKLFF
NA | TRBV7-6 | CASSAGQGYTEAFF
NA | TRBV30 | CAWTAAYEQYF
TRBD1 | TRBV5-1 | CASSLGGRGMNEQFF
TRBD2 | TRBV6-5 | CASSYLGAGEDEQFF
NA | TRBV6-6 | CASSYSLDSYNEQFF
TRBD1 | TRBV19 | CASSMVTGGQPQHF
NA | TRBV6-6 | CASSRFGQPMNTEAFF
TRBD1 | TRBV15 | CATSRDRADTQYF
NA | TRBV19 | CASSIGGARRGRTEAFF
NA | TRBV25-1 | CASSDTTLAFF